This TCR beta chain was identified during a study of CXCR3-negative and CXCR3-positive naive CD8 T cells. Overall study results and limits: The study found that naive CXCR3-negative and CXCR3-positive cells shared TRBV-TRBJ usage, while memory cells differed.

On this clonotype itself: Antigen: not known.

The germline CDR1 and CDR2 sequences are SEHNR and FQNEAQ (reference sequence). The CDR3 has 15 amino acids. The libraries of TRB cDNA were prepared using 5' RACE with UMI labels. Each CDR3 protein gets one entry in TCRdb, which reprocessed the 5' RACE reads and gives no DNA. The sample includes 45,000 to 70,000 distinct CDR3 sequences. Every individual CD8+ T cell subset underwent sorting in triplicate at more than 250,000 cells apiece. The chain combines TRBV7-9 with TRBJ2-1; TCRdb returns TRBD1, unconfirmable since there is no DNA. The receptor comes from a human donor in good health. Some clones in this sample may be carry-over from other donors' samples. The sample was memory CD8+ T cells from blood. The chain's CDR3 is CASSPLQGDYNEQFF. Full variable domain (missing parts from reference TRBV7-9 and TRBJ2-1): DTGVSQNPRHKITKRGQNVTFRCDPISEHNRLYWYRQTLGQGPEFLTYFQNEAQLEKSRLLSDRFSAERPKGSFSTLEIQRTEQGDSAMYLCASSPLQGDYNEQFFGPGTRLTVL.